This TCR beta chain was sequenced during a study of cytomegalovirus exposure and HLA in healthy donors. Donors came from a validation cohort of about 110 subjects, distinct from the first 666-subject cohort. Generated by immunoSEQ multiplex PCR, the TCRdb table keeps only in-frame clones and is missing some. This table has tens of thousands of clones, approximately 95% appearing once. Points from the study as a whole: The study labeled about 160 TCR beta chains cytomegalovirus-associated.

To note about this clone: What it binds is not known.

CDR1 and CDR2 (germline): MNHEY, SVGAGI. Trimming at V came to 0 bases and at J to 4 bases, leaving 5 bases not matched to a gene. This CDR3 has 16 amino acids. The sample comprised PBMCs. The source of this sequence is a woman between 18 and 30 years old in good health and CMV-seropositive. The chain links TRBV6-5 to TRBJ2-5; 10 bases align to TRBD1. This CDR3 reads CASSYSGTGVAETQYF. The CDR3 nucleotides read TGTGCCAGCAGTTACTCTGGGACAGGGGTCGCAGAGACCCAGTACTTC.